This TCR beta chain was retrieved from a study of blood T cell repertoires in COVID-19. The wider study: COVID-19 samples collected from the United States, Italy and Spain covered acute and convalescent phases. PBMCs, B-cell-depleted T cells, or T cells provided the cDNA or gDNA that made up the material.

Looked up from germline, CDR1 is SGHRS and CDR2 is YFSETQ. The ends were cut back, 0 bases at V and 1 base at J, with 7 bases in the middle. The length of the CDR3 is 14 residues. In the authors' methods: Nucleated cell counts were estimated from reference gene primer amplification. The table came from immunoSEQ multiplex PCR; TCRdb's copy has only in-frame clones and leaves some out. V and J calls plus clone size are reproduced from that table; the DNA served to infer D and trimming. This table holds about 42,000 clones, 60% to 85% found once. This rearrangement joins TRBV5-1 to TRBJ1-1; no definite D call. The sample comprised peripheral blood. The TCR was taken from a woman older than 75 with acute or convalescent COVID-19. CDR3 DNA: TGCGCCAGCAGCTTGGGGCACCCGAACACTGAAGCTTTCTTT. Its translation: CASSLGHPNTEAFF.